This TCR beta chain is from a study of coeliac disease (dated by TCRdb to 2022 to 2024). Regarding the study in general: Because high-resolution HLA typing was not available, biased TRBV7-2 usage was examined as a proof of principle. The study was aimed at characterising TR repertoires of small intestinal T cells in active, refractory type I and gluten-free-diet-treated coeliac disease. The full study included roughly 30 patients: some 22 with serologically confirmed coeliac disease and 8 controls with non-small intestinal disorders. Next-generation sequencing of rearranged TRB and TRG CDR3 regions was applied to small intestinal lymphocyte fractions from coeliac and non-coeliac patients. TRB sequencing succeeded for samples from 27 subjects, including about two dozen paired bulk unsorted intraepithelial and lamina propria cell samples.

The table lists this clone with a few counts. This receptor's antigen is unknown. No base-level quality is on record; no much larger clone is a single base apart. The library was made by the immunoSEQ multiplex PCR assay. The TR loci were subjected to amplification by multiplexed PCR, for which V gene segments served as targets of the forward primers and J gene segments as targets of the reverse primers. The amplified CDR3 regions were sequenced using the Illumina HiSeq System. On the authors' methods: Closely related reads were merged by a nearest-neighbour algorithm to remove PCR and sequencing errors and to collapse the data into unique sequences. Each repertoire was summarised by clonality and by T cell density, with T cell density defined as TR molecules per amount of genomic DNA input. CDR3 amino acid sequences present in at least 80% of unsorted samples were defined as public TRs, and these public TRs were then tested for differential abundance between coeliac and control samples. Disease-group differences in clonality and density were tested with Kruskal-Wallis tests followed by Dunn post-tests. TCRdb holds this immuneACCESS table with in-frame rearrangements only. Some clones are missing; in checked studies, unresolved V genes explain under half, and the rest has no known cause. V and J calls and clone size follow that table, whereas D and trimming were derived from the DNA. The sample table shows some 1,100 clones, and under 70% are seen once. The top ten hold 25% to 35% of the sample.

The germline V end is reduced by 3 bases and the J end by 6 bases; junction bases left unmatched: 5. Reading from cysteine to phenylalanine, the CDR3 counts 15 amino acids. The read is trimmed to its CDR3 DNA, 45 bases read in frame from base 1. The CDR1 and CDR2 encoded by the germline V gene are SGDLS and YYNGEE. What the research found in general, with its limitations: Compared with controls, active coeliac intraepithelial and lamina propria samples had TRB and TRG repertoires of lower clonality, which suggests that diverse T cells were recruited. The authors judged the approach to be unsuitable for unbiased detection of gliadin-specific T cells, because gliadin-specific T cells are scarce and rarely shared between patients. Cross-contamination between compartments was possible, because separating intraepithelial cells from lamina propria cells did not produce high-purity fractions. TRB repertoires were mostly private, with most amino acid sequences found in only one sample, and V-gene usage showed no significant difference between disease groups.

Cells were frozen in liquid nitrogen in DMSO/FBS as aliquots of a few hundred thousand cells, with a single aliquot from each fraction going to sequencing. All 30 or so patients in the study underwent endoscopy and small intestinal biopsy. To release intraepithelial cells, biopsies were stirred at 37 degrees Celsius for one hour in RPMI containing EGTA, MgCl2 and 1% FBS. Genomic DNA was extracted from frozen unsorted cell fractions with the Qiagen DNeasy blood extraction kit. This TCR was sampled from an older man without celiac disease. The chain employs TRBV9 and TRBJ1-4, and TRBD1 matches 10 of the central bases. The sample consisted of intraepithelial lymphocytes from the gut. The sample's cell subset or site label, decoded: intraepithelial cell (IEC) fraction of small intestinal biopsy. The CDR3 protein is CASSASGTGDEKLFF. The nucleotide sequence reads as follows: TGTGCCAGCAGCGCGTCCGGGACAGGGGATGAAAAACTGTTTTTT.